The rows below give T cell receptor beta chains drawn from one sample of a study of identical twins. Via MiXCR, TCRdb re-called the 5' RACE reads, giving one row per CDR3 protein. The sample consists of a few hundred thousand distinct CDR3 sequences, over 8.5% of them appearing once. In addition, the sample was reused for a study of yellow fever vaccine responses in identical twins.

Material for sequencing was PBMCs. These receptors came from a woman between 18 and 29 years old in good health. Each CDR3 is given with its conserved first and last residue. D genes are given only for firm matches. Size values are once, few and many counts, or a class for expanded clones, and some rows have none.

j_gene | v_gene | d_gene | abundance | CDR3aa | CDR3nt
TRBJ2-3 | TRBV29-1 | NA | few | CSAIPGSTDTQYF | TGCAGCGCAATACCGGGGAGCACAGATACGCAGTATTTT
TRBJ2-7 | TRBV5-1 | NA | many | CASSTGDTYEQYF | TGCGCCAGCAGCACTGGAGACACCTACGAGCAGTACTTC
TRBJ1-6 | TRBV28 | NA | NA | CASILGSLNSPLHF | TGTGCCAGCATCTTGGGTAGCCTAAATTCACCCCTCCACTTT
TRBJ2-1 | TRBV12-3/TRBV12-4 | NA | many | CASTNRDPLSSYNEQFF | TGTGCCAGCACCAACCGGGACCCGTTGAGCTCCTACAATGAGCAGTTCTTC
TRBJ2-1 | TRBV6-4 | NA | few | CASSARPQGVGNEQFF | TGTGCCAGCAGTGCCCGTCCCCAAGGGGTCGGCAATGAGCAGTTCTTC
TRBJ2-2 | TRBV3-1 | NA | many | CASSPHTGELFF | TGTGCCAGCAGCCCTCACACCGGGGAGCTGTTTTTT
TRBJ1-3 | TRBV6-5 | NA | many | CASSYSLGNTIYF | TGTGCCAGCAGTTACAGCCTTGGAAACACCATATATTTT
TRBJ2-7 | TRBV11-2 | NA | many | CASSLVQDEQYF | TGTGCCAGCAGCTTAGTCCAAGACGAGCAGTACTTC
TRBJ1-3 | TRBV29-1 | TRBD1 | NA | CSVEEWDSPSGNTIYF | TGCAGCGTTGAAGAATGGGACAGTCCCTCTGGAAACACCATATATTTT
TRBJ2-3 | TRBV30 | NA | NA | CAWSAPAALTDTQYF | TGTGCCTGGAGTGCCCCAGCTGCCTTGACAGATACGCAGTATTTT
TRBJ2-7 | TRBV7-9 | NA | many | CASSLMGASEQYF | TGTGCCAGCAGCTTAATGGGGGCGTCCGAGCAGTACTTC
TRBJ1-2 | TRBV5-1 | TRBD1 | many | CASSGGLTGNYGYTF | TGCGCCAGCAGCGGGGGACTGACAGGGAACTATGGCTACACCTTC